This T cell receptor beta chain emerged from a study of cytomegalovirus exposure and HLA in healthy donors (dated by TCRdb to 2015 to 2018). With regard to the full study: An earlier analysis of some 500 of the donors reported more than 250 Gb of sequence data and 100 million to 130 million unique TCR beta sequences from about 179 million T cells. Roughly 300 gigabases of sequencing data and around 88 million unique TCR sequences made up an early release that covered nearly 650 HLA-typed donors. Of the roughly 400 genotyped donors, roughly 80% were placed in the genetic ancestry cluster associated with self-reported Caucasian donors. The aim of the study was to test whether cataloging public T cell receptors could identify signatures of past pathogen exposure. The study used immunosequencing to profile the T cell repertoires of approximately 640 subjects and linked those repertoires to cytomegalovirus serostatus. Besides the first cohort of roughly 640 subjects, a separate validation cohort made up of about 120 different subjects was used. The study combined high-throughput TCR immunosequencing, statistical association of individual TCRs with disease status, and machine learning to predict cytomegalovirus infection status. A later analysis re-analyzed previously published TCR beta repertoires from 666 donors and added high-resolution HLA genotyping to study TCR occurrence patterns. The later analysis used no new phenotypic data to find candidate immune exposures, relying instead on TCR beta sequences and their occurrence across donors. An earlier analysis of 587 of the donors applied high-throughput TCR beta sequencing to assess whether each TCR beta V gene segment acted as functional or pseudogenic. Donor age, sex, ethnicity and CMV serostatus were compiled together with the repertoire data. In a later genetic analysis, genome-wide SNP genotypes for 398 of the 666 donors were used, and that subset was treated as a discovery cohort. All discovery cohort repertoires had been generated on a single sequencing platform. Both class I and class II loci were covered by HLA typing, at four-digit resolution. The number of donors typed differed by locus, with about 629-640 for A, B, C, DRB1 and DQB1, roughly 520 for DQA1, nearly 610 for DPA1, and approximately 470 for DPB1. A handful of DR-DQ haplotypes were handled as single units for association and clustering because linkage in the cohort was strong. Among 398 genotyped donors of the cohort, an average of about 240,000 unique TCR beta nucleotide sequences were sequenced per donor, around a sixth of them non-productive. Points the paper makes about the study in general: The authors suggested that the approach could potentially be extended to other disease states and immunological phenotypes. A cluster of highly shared sequence variants was judged likely to represent a technical artifact of the sequencing pipeline. Compared with the roughly 670-donor mean, donors in an Asian-associated ancestry cluster had fewer N-insertions in productive TCRs, according to a later genetic analysis. A later analysis reported that several top co-occurrence clusters appeared linked to parvovirus B19, influenza, CMV and Epstein-Barr virus. In a later genetic analysis, a missense DCLRE1C variant was associated with V-gene and J-gene trimming of TCR beta chains, and the association was replicated in an independent cohort. A further reported finding was that TCR beta sequences accurately predicted the HLA-A and HLA-B alleles for most subjects in the first cohort. In vitro tests confirmed that a few of the cytomegalovirus-associated TCR beta chains recognize cytomegalovirus antigens. Some 15 rarely observed V segments, including chromosome 9 orphons, were excluded from the earlier analysis of some 590 of the donors because counts were too low. In a later analysis, TCR association rates were found to vary across HLA loci, with the most associated TCRs seen for DRB1 alleles and the fewest for HLA-C alleles. At a false discovery rate of 0.05, a later analysis linked around 15,000 TCR beta sequences to specific HLA alleles. The classifier was reported to diagnose cytomegalovirus status with high specificity and sensitivity in both the original and validation cohorts. Correlated functional status among segregating V segments might reflect linkage disequilibrium, but an unknown experimental factor could not be ruled out. This cohort had only TCR beta chains sequenced, and the lack of alpha or paired-chain data limited which features could be detected. Broadly in line with IMGT annotations, most TCR beta V segments showed up in productive rearrangements about 87% or about 30% of the time in an earlier analysis of several hundred of the donors. The study listed 164 TCR beta chains as associated with cytomegalovirus. Most CMV-associated TCR beta chains appeared to be HLA-restricted in a later analysis, and the HLA associations seemed to be driven largely by CMV exposure. The 87-base-pair reads could not distinguish some IMGT-functional V segments, including TRBV6-2 and TRBV6-3, so those segments were excluded. Because some donors lacked HLA typing at each locus, the association tests relied only on the typed subset. When HLA alleles, especially DR and DQ, strongly co-occurred, attributing TCR associations to individual alleles was difficult. In a later analysis, HLA-associated TCR beta chains showed more clonal expansion and lower generation probabilities than non-associated chains that were equally common. Immune exposure information for the cohort was limited to CMV serostatus. Sequencing depth was assumed to be roughly uniform across donors in the presence/absence analyses, though that assumption may not hold. Across donors, most TCR sequences were observed very rarely, whereas some public TCRs were present in many individuals.

The receptor library was made with the immunoSEQ multiplex PCR assay. The multiplex PCR relied on a mix of 60 forward primers for TCR Vbeta segments and 13 reverse primers for TCR Jbeta segments. The CDR3 region of rearranged TCR beta genes was amplified from genomic DNA by a multiplex PCR assay. Amplified TCR beta libraries were sequenced as 87-base-pair reads on the Illumina HiSeq System. The study's own analysis went as follows. A later analysis tallied roughly 78 million unique TCR beta chains across the 700 or so repertoires, and about 10 million of those chains were shared by two or more donors. To remove PCR and sequencing errors, raw reads were error-corrected and collapsed into unique sequences using a nearest-neighbor algorithm that merged closely related sequences. To assign V, D and J gene segments, CDR3 sequences were aligned to IMGT reference sequences. For a sequence to be retained, at least a six-nucleotide match to both a V gene segment and a J gene segment was required. Rearrangements were called productive when the CDR3 lacked stop codons and stayed in frame with V and J; all others were non-productive. CDR3 was defined by IMGT convention, running from the second conserved V-encoded cysteine to the conserved J-encoded phenylalanine. The earlier analysis of about 560 of the donors excluded any sequence lacking an unambiguous match to a single V gene segment. In an earlier analysis of several hundred of the donors, a V segment was called functional when productive rearrangements were above 56.7%, and segregating when the standard deviation between donors exceeded 5%. A statistical classification framework was built for diagnosing cytomegalovirus status from the catalog of TCR beta chain sequences. In a later analysis, TCR nucleotide sequences were compared against IMGT/GENE-DB human TR gene sequences so that V and J genes could be assigned. Using the TCRdist pipeline, a later analysis assigned CDR3 sequences along with most-parsimonious VDJ recombination scenarios. In a later analysis, every TCR beta chain was defined by the combination of its CDR3 amino acid sequence and its V-gene family, and reads without a unique V-gene family were dropped. As a way to deal with suspected cross-contamination and a sequencing artifact, a later analysis dropped roughly 620 nucleotide sequences that were highly shared and had low generation probability. In a later analysis, a clonal expansion index was calculated for each public chain from normalized within-repertoire ranks of inferred template counts. A later analysis computed generation probabilities with a VDJ recombination model fitted to out-of-frame rearrangements, and checked the results against IGoR. Hypergeometric tests were used in a later analysis to score TCR-TCR, TCR-HLA and TCR-CMV co-occurrence, with a repertoire-size bias correction applied to the TCR pairs. To estimate false discovery rates, a later analysis permuted the HLA or CMV assignments 20 times. In a later analysis, co-occurring TCRs were grouped using DBSCAN, with TCRdist sequence similarity added in when clustering inside HLA-allele-positive subsets. For co-occurrence clustering, repertoires with fewer than 30,000 or more than 120,000 public chains were excluded, along with roughly 5 repertoires with anomalous nucleotide sharing. TCRdb provides this immuneACCESS table in a form limited to in-frame rearrangements. Some clones are lacking; in checked studies, under half of them reflect an unresolved V gene, and why the rest are absent is not known. V and J calls and clone size are as listed in that table; D and trimming were resolved from the DNA. Per the sample table, the count is 150,000 to 200,000 clones. Clones ranked in the top ten supply about 6.8% of the sample.

The cohort was made up of about 670 healthy bone marrow donors. All cohort members were sampled while nominally healthy, although unrecorded immune exposures were likely present. The donor tested CMV seronegative, placing the donor among the 350 or so seronegative members of the cohort. Every donor gave a peripheral blood sample, and the peripheral blood mononuclear cells from that sample were used for TCR beta sequencing. The Qiagen DNeasy Blood Extraction Kit was used to extract genomic DNA from the blood cell samples. A word on this clone: Its antigen remains unidentified.

Trimmed from V: 2 bases; trimmed from J: 6 bases; junction bases lacking a gene match: 5. The CDR3, cysteine through phenylalanine, is 14 amino acids long. Only the CDR3 DNA stays, 42 bases, in frame from base 1. Looking up the germline V gene yields CDR1 SGHTS and CDR2 YDEGEE. The sample taken for sequencing was PBMCs. The receptor comes from a man aged 25-40 years in good health and CMV-seronegative. The V and J genes are TRBV5-8 and TRBJ1-5, and 7 junction bases match TRBD1. The CDR3 protein: CASSFLQGSQPQHF. The nucleotide sequence is given as TGTGCCAGCAGCTTTTTACAGGGGAGTCAGCCCCAGCATTTT. The entire variable domain, with the stretches around the CDR3 drawn from the reference TRBV5-8 and TRBJ1-5 proteins, is EAGVTQSPTHLIKTRGQQATLRCSPISGHTSVYWYQQALGLGLQFLLWYDEGEERNRGNFPPRFSGRQFPNYSSELNVNALELEDSALYLCASSFLQGSQPQHFGDGTRLSIL.